A single sample is the source of the 17 T cell receptor beta chains below, sequenced in a study of regulatory T cells in long-lasting Graves disease. The time point is: persistent/refractory GD, antithyroid drugs over 5 years with positive TRAb. Preparation of the TCR library used RNA extracted from PBMCs. TCR beta libraries were built with iRepertoire HTBI primers and Arm-PCR of CDR3 regions. TCRdb re-called the multiplex PCR reads through MiXCR, storing one row per CDR3 protein. This table holds about 310,000 distinct CDR3 sequences, roughly a fifth found once. Sequenced here: peripheral blood mononuclear cells (PBMCs), sampled when the disease was refractory, from a patient treated with antithyroid drugs. All receptors come from a female donor with Graves disease.

This clonotype was seen a few times. The gene calls are TRBV28 and TRBJ1-3; maybe TRBD1 (6 bases). This CDR3 contains 17 residues. V was clipped by 5 bases and J by 4 bases, with 21 bases between them. Germline V gene data show CDR1 as MDHEN and CDR2 as SYDVKM. CDR3 amino acids: CASSLDVAGDYGNTIYF. The DNA for the CDR3 is TGTGCCAGCAGTCTCGACGTTGCAGGGGATTACGGAAACACCATATATTTT.

CDR3 DNA sequence: TGTGCCAGCAGTGAATGGCTGGGTCAGCCCCAGCATTTT. It yields the protein CASSEWLGQPQHF. The chain links TRBV6-1 to TRBJ1-5; unclear D gene. Germline V gives CDR1 MNHNS, CDR2 SASEGT. Between the trimmed V and J ends, which lost 2 bases and 6 bases, there was a span of 8 bases. The CDR3 loop spans 13 amino acids.

A remark on this clonotype: Germline is not matched at one junction end, which may reflect a read error. The chain links TRBV28 to TRBJ1-6, with 9 bases lining up with TRBD1. Germline assignment: CDR1 MDHEN and CDR2 SYDVKM. The CDR3 is made up of 15 amino acids. The CDR3 nucleotides are TGTGCCAGCATCCCCGGGACAGGGAATAAATCACCCCTCCACTTT. This codes for CASIPGTGNKSPLHF.

This clonotype was found a few times. The chain employs TRBV20-1 and TRBJ2-5; D gene unclear. The V gene lost 6 bases and the J gene lost 4 bases, with 9 bases spanning the gap. The CDR3 consists of 11 residues. In germline, CDR1 is DFQATT, CDR2 SNEGSKA (reference sequence). The CDR3 bases are TGCAGTGCCTGGACGGGAGAGACCCAGTACTTC. This codes for CSAWTGETQYF.

This clonotype was detected ten times or more. The rearrangement uses TRBV28 and TRBJ2-7, with TRBD2 identical over 8 bases. CDR3 size: 15 residues. The J segment lost 1 base and the V segment lost 6 bases, leaving 8 bases of the junction unmatched. Germline V gives CDR1 MDHEN, CDR2 SYDVKM. The CDR3 DNA reads as TGTGCCAGCAGACAAATAGCGGGACGATCCTACGAGCAGTACTTC. It is translated as CASRQIAGRSYEQYF.

Note on this clonotype: A much larger clone is a single base away; this may be a read error. The J gene is TRBJ2-2, the V gene TRBV7-2, with D unclear. Trimming left V 5 bases short and J 9 bases short, with 16 bases between. The CDR3 runs 14 residues. CDR1 is SGHTA and CDR2 is FQGNSA in the germline V gene. The CDR3 nucleotides read TGTGCCAGCAGCACAGCTCGACCAGACAGGGAGCTGTTTTTT. Its protein product is CASSTARPDRELFF.

For this clonotype: Just one base apart from a much larger clone, this may be a read error. The chain uses TRBV11-2 and TRBJ2-5; D tentatively fits TRBD1 or TRBD2 (5 bases each). CDR1 is SGHAT and CDR2 is FQNNGV in the germline V gene. V was clipped by 3 bases and J by 0 bases, with 8 bases between them. There are 14 residues in the CDR3. CDR3 region: CASSFEGHQETQYF. The DNA of the CDR3 is TGTGCCAGCAGCTTCGAGGGGCACCAAGAGACCCAGTACTTC.

The chain combines TRBV20-1 with TRBJ1-2; D unclear. This CDR3 region has 14 residues. V lost 3 bases, J lost 6 bases, and 17 bases lay in between. Germline CDR1 is DFQATT and CDR2 is SNEGSKA (reference sequence). The CDR3 nucleotides are TGCAGTGCTAGTCAGGCAGTGCAGGCCCATGGCTACACCTTC. As protein: CSASQAVQAHGYTF.

V usage is TRBV7-9 and J usage is TRBJ2-7; the D gene is possibly TRBD1 (6 bases). The germline V gene has CDR1 SEHNR and CDR2 FQNEAQ (reference sequence). Trimming shortened V by 6 bases and J by 5 bases, and 14 bases separated the two germline ends. The CDR3 spans 13 residues. The CDR3 nucleotides are TGTGCCAGCAGTGGGGGCACAGTCGACGAGCAGTACTTC. Translated, it gives CASSGGTVDEQYF.

This clonotype was picked up a small number of times. V is TRBV2 and J is TRBJ2-2; maybe TRBD1 (6 bases). CDR1 and CDR2 from the germline V gene are SNHLY and FYNNEI. V was pared by 1 base and J by 4 bases, with 10 bases between. The CDR3 contains 15 residues. CDR3 region: CASSEVLGGTGELFF. DNA of the CDR3: TGTGCCAGCAGTGAAGTACTAGGGGGCACCGGGGAGCTGTTTTTT. The full variable domain, with the rest looked up from reference TRBV2 and TRBJ2-2, is EPEVTQTPSHQVTQMGQEVILRCVPISNHLYFYWYRQILGQKVEFLVSFYNNEISEKSEIFDDQFSVERPDGSNFTLKIRSTKLEDSAMYFCASSEVLGGTGELFFGEGSRLTVL.

In this sample, this clonotype turned up many times. V usage is TRBV10-3 and J usage is TRBJ2-2; unclear D gene. The germline V and J ends were trimmed by 0 bases and 4 bases, with 3 bases remaining between them. The germline V gene encodes CDR1 ENHRY and CDR2 SYGVKD. This CDR3 region has 13 residues. The CDR3 sequence: CAISESGTGELFF. CDR3 DNA sequence: TGTGCCATCAGTGAGTCGGGCACCGGGGAGCTGTTTTTT.

A remark on this clonotype: A read error may be the cause here, since a much bigger clone is one base away. This chain uses TRBV6-1 with TRBJ2-5; D unresolved. This CDR3 comprises 12 residues. The germline V and J ends were trimmed by 8 bases and 1 base, with 8 bases remaining between them. Germline V lookup: CDR1 MNHNS, CDR2 SASEGT. The CDR3 nucleotides read TGTGCCAGCGCCTCTCCCCAAGAGACCCAGTACTTC. Translating it yields CASASPQETQYF.

Ten or more counts support this clonotype. The junction shows a germline mismatch at one end, possibly a read error. The CDR3 nucleotides are TGTGCCAGCAGCTACTTTGAGGGACTAGGATTATACGAGCACCGGAATGAGCAGTTCTTC. Protein product: CASSYFEGLGLYEHRNEQFF. This chain uses TRBV6-2 or TRBV6-3 with TRBJ2-1; TRBD2 matches at 8 bases. CDR1 is MNHEY, CDR2 SVGEGT, per germline. This CDR3 spans 20 amino acids.

V usage is TRBV5-5 and J usage is TRBJ1-1, with D maybe TRBD1 (5 bases). The CDR3 has 15 amino acids. Between the trimmed V and J ends, which lost 3 bases and 2 bases, there was a span of 14 bases. Germline loops: CDR1 SGHKS, CDR2 YYEKEE (reference sequence). DNA for the CDR3: TGTGCCAGCAGCTATCCCGACAGATCAAACACTGAAGCTTTCTTT. It yields the protein CASSYPDRSNTEAFF.

In its sample, this clonotype was seen many times. The rearrangement uses TRBV2 and TRBJ2-6; no clear D gene. Germline V gives CDR1 SNHLY, CDR2 FYNNEI. Trimming left V 3 bases short and J 4 bases short, with 10 bases between. CDR3 length equals 15 residues. The CDR3, as DNA: TGTGCCAGCAGTGAGACCCGCCCGGGGGCCAACGTCCTGACTTTC. Translating it yields CASSETRPGANVLTF.

The chain combines TRBV2 with TRBJ1-6; TRBD1 matches 9 bases. Trimming cost V 3 bases and J 9 bases; bases outside gene matches: 3. CDR3 length: 14 amino acids. Germline V CDR1 and CDR2: SNHLY, FYNNEI. This CDR3 reads CASSETGGGSPLHF. In DNA, the CDR3 is TGTGCCAGCAGTGAGACAGGGGGTGGTTCACCCCTCCACTTT.

This clonotype was recorded many times. The rearrangement uses TRBV2 and TRBJ2-7; tentative D call: TRBD1 (5 bases). The V gene's germline CDR1 is SNHLY and CDR2 FYNNEI. V lost 7 bases to trimming and J lost 0 bases, with 10 bases between them. The CDR3 consists of 13 residues. CDR3 DNA: TGTGCCAGCATGACTGACAGCTCCTACGAGCAGTACTTC. It encodes CASMTDSSYEQYF.